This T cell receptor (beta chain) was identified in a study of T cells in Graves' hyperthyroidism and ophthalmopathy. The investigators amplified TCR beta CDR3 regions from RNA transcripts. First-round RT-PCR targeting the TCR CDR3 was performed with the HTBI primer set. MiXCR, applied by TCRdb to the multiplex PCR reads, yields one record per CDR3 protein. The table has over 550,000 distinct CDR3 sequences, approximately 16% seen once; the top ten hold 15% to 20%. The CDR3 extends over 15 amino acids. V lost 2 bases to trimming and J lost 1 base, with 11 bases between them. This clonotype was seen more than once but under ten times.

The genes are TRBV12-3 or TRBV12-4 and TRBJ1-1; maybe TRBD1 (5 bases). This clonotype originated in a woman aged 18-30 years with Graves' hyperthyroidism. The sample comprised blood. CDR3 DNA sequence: TGTGCCAGCAGTTTAAGGCCGGGGCAGAACACTGAAGCTTTCTTT. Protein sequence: CASSLRPGQNTEAFF.